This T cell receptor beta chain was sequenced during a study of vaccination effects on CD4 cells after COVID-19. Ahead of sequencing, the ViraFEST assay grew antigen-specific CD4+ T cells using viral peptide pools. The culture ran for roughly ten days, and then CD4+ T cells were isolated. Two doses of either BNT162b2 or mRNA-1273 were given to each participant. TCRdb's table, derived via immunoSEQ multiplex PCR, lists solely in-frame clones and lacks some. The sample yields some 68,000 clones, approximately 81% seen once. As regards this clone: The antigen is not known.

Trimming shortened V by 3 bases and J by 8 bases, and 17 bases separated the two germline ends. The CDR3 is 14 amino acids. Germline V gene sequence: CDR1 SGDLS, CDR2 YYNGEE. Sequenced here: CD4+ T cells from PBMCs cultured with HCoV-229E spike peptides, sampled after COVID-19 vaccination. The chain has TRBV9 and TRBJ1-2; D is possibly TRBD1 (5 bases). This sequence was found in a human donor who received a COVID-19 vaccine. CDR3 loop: CASSEGTTSYGYTF. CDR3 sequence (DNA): TGTGCCAGCAGCGAAGGGACTACGTCGTACGGCTACACCTTC.